A single sample gave rise to the 27 T cell receptor beta chains below, sequenced in a study of response to subunit inactivated influenza vaccine. TCRdb reprocessed the RT-PCR reads with MiXCR, giving one entry per CDR3 protein. Among 650,000 to 700,000 distinct CDR3 sequences listed, about 15% were seen once. The starting material was PBMCs from blood, obtained 11 to 12 days after vaccination. These TCRs come from a man aged 50 to 59 who received an inactivated influenza vaccine.

The V and J genes are TRBV24-1 and TRBJ1-2; a weak D match, TRBD1 (5 bases). Per germline, CDR1 KGHDR and CDR2 SFDVKD. Trimming took 4 bases from V and 6 from J, leaving 14 bases between them. The CDR3 is 14 residues long. The CDR3 region has the DNA TGTGCCACCAGTGACGAGACAGCTCGGAATGGCTACACCTTC. This codes for CATSDETARNGYTF.

This clonotype has more than one count but fewer than ten. This chain connects TRBV7-6 to TRBJ2-7; D gene ambiguous. Trimming stripped 4 bases from V and 1 base from J, with 11 bases between. Per the germline V gene, CDR1 is SGHVS and CDR2 is FNYEAQ. The CDR3 loop spans 14 amino acids. CDR3 protein: CASSSDLGSYEQYF. The CDR3 nucleotides are TGTGCCAGCAGCTCAGACTTGGGTTCCTACGAGCAGTACTTC.

This clonotype was seen ten or more times. The V call is TRBV5-6, the J call TRBJ1-1, with 10 nucleotides matching TRBD1. Germline trimming cut 0 bases from V and 4 bases from J; bases unmatched to any gene: 18. The CDR3 totals 20 residues. The germline gives CDR1 SGHDT, CDR2 YYEEEE. In DNA, the CDR3 is TGTGCCAGCAGCTTGGATTCGTTCTATTCAGGACAGGGGGGTCCCACTGAAGCTTTCTTT. As protein: CASSLDSFYSGQGGPTEAFF.

The chain has TRBV7-9 and TRBJ2-1; 7 nucleotides match TRBD2. Per germline, CDR1 SEHNR and CDR2 FQNEAQ (reference sequence). CDR3 length equals 14 residues. The V segment lost 2 bases and the J segment 6 bases; nucleotides outside the gene matches: 4. The CDR3 region is CASSLKGGSNEQFF. CDR3 DNA: TGTGCCAGCAGCTTAAAAGGCGGGAGCAATGAGCAGTTCTTC. Variable domain in full (rest from reference TRBV7-9 and TRBJ2-1): DTGVSQNPRHKITKRGQNVTFRCDPISEHNRLYWYRQTLGQGPEFLTYFQNEAQLEKSRLLSDRFSAERPKGSFSTLEIQRTEQGDSAMYLCASSLKGGSNEQFFGPGTRLTVL.

This clonotype turned up a few times. The gene calls are TRBV4-3 and TRBJ2-7, with D perhaps TRBD2 (6 bases). The V end lost 2 bases, the J end lost 4 bases, and 15 bases lay between the germline ends. The CDR3 sequence is 15 residues long. CDR1 and CDR2 from the germline V gene are LGHNA and YSLEER. CDR3 nucleotides: TGCGCCAGCAGCCAACTGTGGGGGGTGGATTACGAGCAGTACTTC. Translating it yields CASSQLWGVDYEQYF.

This chain uses TRBV3-1 with TRBJ2-5; unclear D gene. Trimming removed 1 base at V and 3 bases at J, with 6 bases between. Germline CDR1 is LGHDT and CDR2 is YNNKEL (reference sequence). The CDR3 sequence is 13 residues long. The CDR3 is CASSQVVKETQYF. The CDR3 nucleotides are TGTGCCAGCAGCCAAGTAGTGAAAGAGACCCAGTACTTC.

This clonotype was counted a few times. The rearrangement joins TRBV24-1 to TRBJ2-7; TRBD2 might be the D (5 bases). Deletions cut 5 bases from V and 7 bases from J, with 14 bases between. CDR3 length: 13 amino acids. Per germline, CDR1 KGHDR and CDR2 SFDVKD. The CDR3 nucleotides are TGTGCCACCAGTGTCCTGGCGGGTGATGAGCAGTACTTC. Amino acid sequence: CATSVLAGDEQYF.

The rearrangement links TRBV10-3 to TRBJ2-7; 8 bases agree with TRBD1. CDR3 length equals 13 residues. The germline V gene encodes CDR1 ENHRY and CDR2 SYGVKD. Trimming removed 10 bases from V and 7 bases from J; junction bases left unmatched: 12. CDR3 coding DNA: TGTGCCACCGAGGACAGGGTGGCGGGAGAGCAGTACTTC. Translation: CATEDRVAGEQYF.

The chain couples TRBV30 to TRBJ2-3; TRBD1 matches at 8 bases. Germline loops: CDR1 GTSNPN, CDR2 SVGIG (reference sequence). Unmatched junction bases numbered 8, after V lost 5 bases and J lost 4 bases. The CDR3 loop spans 14 amino acids. This CDR3 reads CAWGQGLMSDTQYF. CDR3 DNA: TGTGCCTGGGGACAGGGATTGATGTCAGATACGCAGTATTTT.

A few counts support this clonotype. This chain joins TRBV18 and TRBJ1-1; D remains ambiguous. V shed 6 bases and J shed 11 bases, with 19 bases lying between them. CDR3 length: 13 amino acids. Germline CDR1 and CDR2: KGHSH and LQKENI. DNA of the CDR3: TGTGCCAGCTCGCCCAGTGAAGGAGAAGGGGCTTTCTTT. Translated: CASSPSEGEGAFF.

This clonotype came up a few times. This chain uses TRBV7-2 with TRBJ2-2; the D is unclear. This CDR3 spans 15 amino acids. Between the trimmed V and J ends, which lost 1 base and 6 bases, there was a span of 12 bases. CDR1 SGHTA and CDR2 FQGNSA come from the germline V gene. The CDR3 DNA sequence: TGTGCCAGCAGCTTAGTTCCCAGTCGGGCCGGGGAGCTGTTTTTT. As protein: CASSLVPSRAGELFF.

The J gene is TRBJ1-5, the V gene TRBV5-1, with D maybe TRBD1 (5 bases). Germline CDR1 reads SGHRS; CDR2 reads YFSETQ. CDR3 length equals 14 residues. V was trimmed by 0 bases and J by 5 bases, leaving 9 bases between them. The CDR3 spells CASSLDGTHQPQHF. The CDR3 nucleotides read TGCGCCAGCAGCTTGGATGGGACCCATCAGCCCCAGCATTTT.

The chain combines TRBV6-1 with TRBJ2-5; D unresolved. Trimming took off 0 bases at V and 4 bases at J, with 6 bases between the two ends. The CDR3 sequence is 13 residues long. Germline lookup yields CDR1 MNHNS and CDR2 SASEGT. The CDR3 DNA follows: TGTGCCAGCAGTGAAGCGCTTCTAGAGACCCAGTACTTC. Protein sequence: CASSEALLETQYF.

The chain is built from TRBV27 and TRBJ1-1, with 8 bases matching TRBD1. Trimming removed 4 bases from V and 1 base from J; junction bases left unmatched: 8. The germline CDR1 and CDR2 sequences are MNHEY and SMNVEV (reference sequence). The CDR3 spans 16 residues. As DNA, the CDR3 is TGTGCCAGCAGTTCCTACAGGGGGAGAACGAACACTGAAGCTTTCTTT. This sequence encodes CASSSYRGRTNTEAFF.

This clonotype has at least ten counts. J is TRBJ1-2 and V is TRBV5-6; 7 nucleotides align to TRBD1. Germline V CDR1 and CDR2: SGHDT, YYEEEE. The CDR3 length is 13 residues. The V and J ends lost 4 bases and 10 bases, in that order; junction bases with no gene match: 10. The DNA for the CDR3 is TGTGCCAGCAGCCAAGCCGGGACAGACCTCTACACCTTC. Residues: CASSQAGTDLYTF.

This clonotype was seen more than once but under ten times. J is TRBJ2-5 and V is TRBV24-1; D might be TRBD1 (6 bases). Trimming left V 4 bases short and J 2 bases short, with 16 bases between. Germline V gene lookup returns CDR1 KGHDR and CDR2 SFDVKD. The CDR3 has 16 amino acids. This CDR3 reads CATSEFADREQETQYF. The CDR3, as DNA: TGTGCCACCAGTGAATTCGCGGACAGAGAGCAAGAGACCCAGTACTTC.

The genes are TRBV18 and TRBJ2-2; 7 nucleotides match TRBD2. The CDR3 is made up of 13 amino acids. From germline, CDR1 is KGHSH and CDR2 LQKENI. V was clipped by 10 bases and J by 9 bases; unmatched bases: 11. In DNA form, the CDR3 reads TGTGCCACCTCGTCCAGCGGGAAACGGGAGCTGTTTTTT. Translated: CATSSSGKRELFF.

CDR3 bases: TGTGCCAGCAGTCCCTGGGGGGGCCTGACAGATACGCAGTATTTT. This sequence encodes CASSPWGGLTDTQYF. This chain uses TRBV12-3 or TRBV12-4 with TRBJ2-3, with D perhaps matching TRBD2 (7 bases). This CDR3 has 15 amino acids. The V end was cut by 5 bases, the J end by 3 bases, with 15 bases between.

The chain employs TRBV4-3 and TRBJ2-1, with TRBD2 as a possible D gene (6 bases). In germline, CDR1 is LGHNA, CDR2 YSLEER. Trimming removed 3 bases from V and 5 bases from J, with 11 bases in between. The length of the CDR3 is 14 residues. CDR3 region: CASSQATSNNEQFF. CDR3 nucleotide sequence: TGCGCCAGCAGCCAGGCGACTAGTAACAATGAGCAGTTCTTC.

This clonotype has just a few counts. The chain employs TRBV7-3 and TRBJ2-1; D may be TRBD1 or TRBD2 (5 bases each). This CDR3 has 15 amino acids. Germline loops: CDR1 SGHTA, CDR2 FQGTGA. V lost 1 base to trimming and J lost 5 bases, with 12 bases between them. In nucleotides, the CDR3 is TGTGCCAGCAGCTTAATTGGGGGATCCAACAATGAGCAGTTCTTC. Translating gives CASSLIGGSNNEQFF.

Only a few counts were recorded for this clonotype. This chain links TRBV7-2 with TRBJ1-1, with D uncertain. Germline V lookup: CDR1 SGHTA, CDR2 FQGNSA. Trimming removed 3 bases from V and 1 base from J, with 12 bases in between. The CDR3 has 15 residues. The CDR3 coding sequence is TGTGCCAGCAGCTTGGTTGGGTCCAGGAACACTGAAGCTTTCTTT. This gives the protein CASSLVGSRNTEAFF. Full variable domain (missing parts from reference TRBV7-2 and TRBJ1-1): GAGVSQSPSNKVTEKGKDVELRCDPISGHTALYWYRQSLGQGLEFLIYFQGNSAPDKSGLPSDRFSAERTGGSVSTLTIQRTQQEDSAVYLCASSLVGSRNTEAFFGQGTRLTVV.

The chain combines TRBV20-1 with TRBJ2-5; tentative D call: TRBD2 (5 bases). Germline V gene sequence: CDR1 DFQATT, CDR2 SNEGSKA (reference sequence). The CDR3 is 13 amino acids. V was trimmed by 3 bases and J by 3 bases, leaving 11 bases between them. The CDR3 nucleotides read TGCAGTGCTAGTCGCGGAGGAAAAGAGACCCAGTACTTC. The encoded protein is CSASRGGKETQYF.

CDR3 sequence (DNA): TGTGCCAGCAGCCTCACACACGGGGGCCTAGCGGGGGGGCGTACGCAGTATTTT. Protein sequence: CASSLTHGGLAGGRTQYF. The chain employs TRBV3-1 and TRBJ2-3; 12 bases align to TRBD2. V shed 4 bases, J shed 8 bases, and the junction held 16 bases outside the gene matches. The V gene's germline CDR1 is LGHDT and CDR2 YNNKEL (reference sequence). The CDR3 spans 18 residues.

The gene calls are TRBV28 and TRBJ2-5; 7 nucleotides match TRBD1. This CDR3 has 15 residues. Germline CDR1 reads MDHEN; CDR2 reads SYDVKM. J lost 2 bases, V lost 7 bases, and 10 bases had no gene match. The CDR3 DNA reads TGTGCCAGCACCGACAGGGCTAGTAGGCAAGAGACCCAGTACTTC. Translated, it gives CASTDRASRQETQYF.

This clonotype has more than one count but fewer than ten. The chain carries TRBV9 and TRBJ2-7, with 7 bases identical to TRBD1. This CDR3 has 15 amino acids. The germline V gene encodes CDR1 SGDLS and CDR2 YYNGEE. Germline trimming cut 2 bases from V and 3 bases from J; bases unmatched to any gene: 8. Written as DNA, the CDR3 is TGTGCCAGCAGCGTCCGGACAGGAATTGGCTACGAGCAGTACTTC. Translation gives CASSVRTGIGYEQYF.

As regards this clonotype: The CDR3 end shows no conserved phenylalanine or tryptophan, and so a read error is likely. The chain couples TRBV19 to TRBJ1-5; no definite D call. This CDR3 contains 14 residues. Germline V lookup: CDR1 LNHDA, CDR2 SQIVND (reference sequence). V was clipped by 5 bases and J by 0 bases, with 8 bases between them. CDR3: CASSLPNSNQPQHL. CDR3 DNA: TGTGCCAGTAGTTTGCCGAATAGCAATCAGCCCCAGCATCTT.

The chain employs TRBV12-3 or TRBV12-4 and TRBJ2-5; D is undetermined. V lost 6 bases and J 5 bases, leaving 13 bases between the germline ends. The CDR3 extends over 13 amino acids. CDR3 DNA: TGTGCCAGCAGCCCGGGCCGGAAGGAGACCCAGTACTTC. Translated, it gives CASSPGRKETQYF.